A single sample gave rise to the 11 T cell receptor beta chains below, sequenced in a study of cytomegalovirus exposure and HLA in healthy donors. Assay: immunoSEQ multiplex PCR; the TCRdb copy retains only in-frame clones and omits some. The top ten clones hold approximately 1% of a sample with about 71,000 clones, roughly 93% of them seen once. The sample taken for sequencing was PBMCs. These TCRs come from a woman aged 18-29 years in good health and CMV-seronegative.

This clone was observed once. V is TRBV30 and J is TRBJ2-1; 10 nucleotides align to TRBD2. The CDR3 has 13 amino acids. The J segment lost 6 bases and the V segment lost 7 bases, leaving 6 bases of the junction unmatched. CDR1 GTSNPN and CDR2 SVGIG come from the germline V gene (reference sequence). CDR3 sequence: CAFLAGAPNEQFF. As DNA, the CDR3 is TGTGCCTTCCTAGCGGGAGCCCCCAATGAGCAGTTCTTC.

The chain uses TRBV21-1 and TRBJ1-2; the D call TRBD1 from the table was never checked on the DNA. TRBV21-1 is flagged as a pseudogene. The CDR3 loop spans 16 amino acids. This chain's CDR3 is CASSKPRRTGVGGYTF. The DNA for the CDR3 is TGTGCCAGCAGCAAACCTCGTAGGACAGGGGTTGGTGGCTACACCTTC.

J is TRBJ2-7 and V is TRBV27, with TRBD1 as a possible D gene (5 bases). Trimming shortened V by 5 bases and J by 6 bases, and 17 bases separated the two germline ends. This CDR3 is 14 amino acids long. The germline V gene encodes CDR1 MNHEY and CDR2 SMNVEV (reference sequence). The CDR3 DNA sequence: TGTGCCAGCAGTCCAACGCCTCAGGGATCCGAGCAGTACTTC. The encoded protein is CASSPTPQGSEQYF.

The chain uses TRBV13 and TRBJ2-2; 11 bases fit TRBD2. Looked up from germline, CDR1 is PRHDT and CDR2 is FYEKMQ (reference sequence). V was clipped by 5 bases and J by 0 bases; unmatched bases: 5. CDR3 length: 17 amino acids. CDR3: CASSPGTSGPNTGELFF. The CDR3 DNA reads TGTGCCAGCAGCCCCGGGACTAGCGGACCGAACACCGGGGAGCTGTTTTTT.

This chain joins TRBV5-4 and TRBJ2-1, with TRBD2 identical over 11 bases. After removal of 1 base from V and 10 bases from J, the junction contained 4 bases not matched to a gene. The CDR3 totals 14 residues. CDR1 and CDR2 from the germline V gene are SGHNT and YYREEE (reference sequence). The CDR3 DNA is TGTGCCAGCAGCTTGACTAGCGGGAGATACGAGCAGTTCTTC. Its protein is CASSLTSGRYEQFF. The variable domain in full, with the rest retrieved from reference TRBV5-4 and TRBJ2-1, is ETGVTQSPTHLIKTRGQQVTLRCSSQSGHNTVSWYQQALGQGPQFIFQYYREEENGRGNFPPRFSGLQFPNYSSELNVNALELDDSALYLCASSLTSGRYEQFFGPGTRLTVL.

The rearrangement links TRBV28 to TRBJ2-1; 11 nucleotides agree with TRBD1. CDR1 MDHEN and CDR2 SYDVKM come from the germline V gene. The V gene end was trimmed by 6 bases and the J gene end by 7 bases; junction bases not matched to a gene: 8. The CDR3 is 15 residues long. The CDR3 nucleotides are TGTGCCAGCAGCCCGGGACAGGGGGTATTGAATGAGCAGTTCTTC. As protein: CASSPGQGVLNEQFF.

CDR3 bases: TGTGCCAGCAGTTTACTTCGGGACAGTCCCACAGATACGCAGTATTTT. It codes for CASSLLRDSPTDTQYF. The V and J genes are TRBV27 and TRBJ2-3; 7 positions match TRBD1. The CDR3 sequence is 16 residues long. V lost 2 bases, J lost 2 bases, and 7 bases stayed unmatched. Germline V gene data show CDR1 as MNHEY and CDR2 as SMNVEV (reference sequence).

This rearrangement joins TRBV18 to TRBJ2-5, with D possibly matching TRBD1 (6 bases). The CDR3 totals 16 residues. CDR1 and CDR2 (germline): KGHSH, LQKENI. Between the trimmed V and J ends, which lost 3 bases and 0 bases, there was a span of 14 bases. As DNA, the CDR3 is TGTGCCAGCTCACCCCCCGGGACACAGTACCAAGAGACCCAGTACTTC. Its translation: CASSPPGTQYQETQYF.

The chain carries TRBV30 and TRBJ1-2; D not certain. The V end lost 4 bases, the J end lost 0 bases, and 12 bases lay between the germline ends. The CDR3 loop spans 14 amino acids. Germline V gene data show CDR1 as GTSNPN and CDR2 as SVGIG (reference sequence). The CDR3 region is CAWTRERANYGYTF. CDR3 in DNA: TGTGCCTGGACCCGGGAGAGGGCTAACTATGGCTACACCTTC.

The CDR3 reads CASSPPGGTETQYF. CDR3 in DNA: TGTGCCAGCAGCCCTCCAGGGGGCACGGAGACCCAGTACTTC. The gene calls are TRBV7-9 and TRBJ2-5; TRBD1 aligns across 8 bases. V shed 5 bases, J shed 5 bases, and the junction held 7 bases outside the gene matches. Looked up from germline, CDR1 is SEHNR and CDR2 is FQNEAQ (reference sequence). There are 14 residues in the CDR3.

The rearrangement links TRBV4-1 to TRBJ2-7, with TRBD2 matching 9 bases. The CDR3 sequence is 14 residues long. The germline gives CDR1 MGHRA, CDR2 YSYEKL. V gave up 4 bases and J gave up 3 bases; unmatched junction bases: 4. CDR3 bases: TGCGCCAGCAGCCGAAGACTAGCGGACTACGAGCAGTACTTC. This translates into CASSRRLADYEQYF.